This TCR beta chain appears in the sequencing data of a study of blood T cells in healthy people across ages. Trimming shortened V by 0 bases and J by 11 bases, and 13 bases separated the two germline ends. CDR1 PRHDT and CDR2 FYEKMQ come from the germline V gene (reference sequence). This CDR3 has 13 residues. In this sample, this clonotype turned up a few times. The authors ran a second PCR of 7 to 11 cycles using a sample-barcoded 5' primer and a J-beta primer mix. TCRdb reprocessed the 5' RACE reads via MiXCR and lists one record per CDR3 protein. This table has some 640,000 distinct CDR3 sequences, about 30% appearing once.

This clonotype was sampled from a woman aged 80 or over in good health. Sequenced sample: blood. This chain joins TRBV13 and TRBJ2-5; D ambiguous. CDR3 residues: CASSLGRVGKQYF. DNA for the CDR3: TGTGCCAGCAGCTTAGGAAGGGTGGGGAAGCAGTACTTC.